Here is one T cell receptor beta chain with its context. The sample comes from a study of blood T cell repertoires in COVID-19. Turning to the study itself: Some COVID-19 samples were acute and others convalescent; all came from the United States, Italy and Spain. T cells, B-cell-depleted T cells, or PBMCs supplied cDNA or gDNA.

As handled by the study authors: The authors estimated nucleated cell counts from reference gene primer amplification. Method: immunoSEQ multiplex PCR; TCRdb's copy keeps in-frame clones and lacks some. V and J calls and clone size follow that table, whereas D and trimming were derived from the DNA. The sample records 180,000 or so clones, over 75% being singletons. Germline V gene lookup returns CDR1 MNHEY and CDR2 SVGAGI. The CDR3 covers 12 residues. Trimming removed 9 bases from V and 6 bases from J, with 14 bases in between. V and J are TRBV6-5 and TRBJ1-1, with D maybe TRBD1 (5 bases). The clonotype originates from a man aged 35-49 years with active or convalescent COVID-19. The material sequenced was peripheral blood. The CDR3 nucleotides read TGTGCCAGTAGGGGCGCGACAGCTGAAGCTTTCTTT. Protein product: CASRGATAEAFF.